The rows below give T cell receptor beta chains drawn from one sample of a study of blood T cell repertoires in COVID-19. Method: immunoSEQ multiplex PCR; TCRdb's copy keeps in-frame clones and lacks some. The table shows about 250,000 clones, with almost 85% occurring only once. Material for sequencing was PBMCs or T cells enriched from blood (not recorded which). The receptors here all came from a woman aged 50 to 60 with acute COVID-19. Both conserved end residues are part of each CDR3. A D gene is named only where the DNA matches it firmly. Some rows have no size entry. The others give once, few or many, or a class for an expanded clone.

len,j_gene,v_gene,d_gene,abundance,CDR3nt,CDR3aa
13,TRBJ1-2,TRBV6-5,TRBD1,NA,TGTGCCAGCAGTTATCCAGGGGGCTATGGCTACACCTTC,CASSYPGGYGYTF
15,TRBJ2-7,TRBV5-1,NA,few,TGCGCCAGCAGCTCCCTCCAGGGAACACTGTACGAGCAGTACTTC,CASSSLQGTLYEQYF
16,TRBJ2-1,TRBV7-3,TRBD2,NA,TGTGCCAGCAGCTTTAACGGGGGGGCCCTCAACAATGAGCAGTTCTTC,CASSFNGGALNNEQFF
14,TRBJ2-5,TRBV7-9,NA,NA,TGTGCCAGCAGCCAGCCGGGACTTCAAGAGACCCAGTACTTC,CASSQPGLQETQYF
18,TRBJ2-1,TRBV5-6,TRBD2,NA,TGTGCCAGCAGCTGGACTAGCGGGCAACGTCTACTGGGCAATGAGCAGTTCTTC,CASSWTSGQRLLGNEQFF
15,TRBJ1-1,TRBV4-3,NA,NA,TGCGCCAGCAGCCAAGTAGGTGCAGGGAACACTGAAGCTTTCTTT,CASSQVGAGNTEAFF
15,TRBJ2-3,TRBV5-6,TRBD1,NA,TGTGCCAGCAGCTTGAGGACAGGCTCTGACCTTACGCAGTATTTT,CASSLRTGSDLTQYF
13,TRBJ2-5,TRBV25-1,NA,few,TGTGCCAGCAGTGAACCGGGTGAAGAGACCCAGTACTTC,CASSEPGEETQYF
15,TRBJ1-5,TRBV5-1,TRBD1,NA,TGCGCCAGCAGCCCTGACAGGGGCTTTGGGCAGCCCCAGCATTTT,CASSPDRGFGQPQHF
15,TRBJ1-2,TRBV6-5,TRBD1,NA,TGTGCCAGCAGTTACTTTTCCGGGACAGGGCATGGCTACACCTTC,CASSYFSGTGHGYTF
13,TRBJ1-2,TRBV5-4,TRBD1,NA,TGTGCCAGCAGCCCAACAGGGGGAGATGGCTACACCTTC,CASSPTGGDGYTF
16,TRBJ1-3,TRBV5-1,NA,NA,TGCGCCAGCAGCTTGGGAGACAGATTGGGGGGAAACACCATATATTTT,CASSLGDRLGGNTIYF
15,TRBJ1-5,TRBV5-1,TRBD1,NA,TGCGCCAGCAGCCCAACAGGGGCTCTGGGTCAGCCCCAGCATTTT,CASSPTGALGQPQHF
15,TRBJ2-3,TRBV7-9,TRBD2,NA,TGTGCCAGCAGCTTATTAAGCGGGGGGGGTGATACGCAGTATTTT,CASSLLSGGGDTQYF
13,TRBJ1-1,TRBV29-1,NA,NA,TGCAGCGTTCCTGGACTCAGGAACACTGAAGCTTTCTTT,CSVPGLRNTEAFF
13,TRBJ1-5,TRBV18,NA,NA,TGTGCCAGCTCCCCCACCGGGGATCAGCCCCAGCATTTT,CASSPTGDQPQHF
14,TRBJ2-7,TRBV4-2,NA,NA,TGTGCCAGCGCCGTCGGCGACAGAAGTTACGAGCAGTACTTC,CASAVGDRSYEQYF
14,TRBJ2-7,TRBV5-4,NA,NA,TGTGCCAGCAGCTTGGATAGCAGATCCTACGAGCAGTACTTC,CASSLDSRSYEQYF
15,TRBJ1-1,TRBV7-6,NA,NA,TGTGCCAGCAGCTTAGGCGGCCAACAGGGCACTGAAGCTTTCTTT,CASSLGGQQGTEAFF
15,TRBJ1-5,TRBV6-2/TRBV6-3,NA,NA,TGTGCCAGCAGTTACACACAGACCAGCAATTGGCCCCAGCATTTT,CASSYTQTSNWPQHF
15,TRBJ2-7,TRBV7-2,TRBD2,NA,TGTGCCAGCAGCCTACTGAGTGTAGCGGGCTACGAGCAGTACTTC,CASSLLSVAGYEQYF
12,TRBJ1-4,TRBV12-3/TRBV12-4,NA,few,TGTGCCAGCAGTGGGACATTTGAAAAACTGTTTTTT,CASSGTFEKLFF
15,TRBJ1-2,TRBV4-1,TRBD1,NA,TGCGCCAGCAGCCAAGACCAGGGGGCTGGCTATGGCTACACCTTC,CASSQDQGAGYGYTF
16,TRBJ2-1,TRBV30,NA,once,TGTGCCTGGCAGAGGAGGTGGCAGGCAGTCTCCGATGAGCAGTTCTTC,CAWQRRWQAVSDEQFF
16,TRBJ1-1,TRBV9,TRBD1,NA,TGTGCCAGCAGCGGAACCGGGACAGGGGGCTTGACTGAAGCTTTCTTT,CASSGTGTGGLTEAFF
14,TRBJ1-3,TRBV9,NA,NA,TGTGCCAGCAGCGCCGGGGGTTTTGGAAACACCATATATTTT,CASSAGGFGNTIYF
16,TRBJ1-3,TRBV7-9,NA,NA,TGTGCCAGCAGCTTAGATGCGTCGCGTCGTGGAAACACCATATATTTT,CASSLDASRRGNTIYF
15,TRBJ2-2,TRBV5-1,TRBD1,NA,TGCGCCAGCAGCCCCGGGACAGGGGCGACCGGGGAGCTGTTTTTT,CASSPGTGATGELFF
15,TRBJ2-7,TRBV5-4,NA,NA,TGTGCCAGCAGCCCCTCGGGAGCGGTATCCTACGAGCAGTACTTC,CASSPSGAVSYEQYF
16,TRBJ2-1,TRBV5-4,TRBD1,NA,TGTGCCAGCAGTCGAGCCGGGACAGGGCCCTACAATGAGCAGTTCTTC,CASSRAGTGPYNEQFF
15,TRBJ1-6,TRBV2,NA,NA,TGTGCCAGCAATTCTCCGGGACTAAAAAATTCACCCCTCCACTTT,CASNSPGLKNSPLHF
15,TRBJ2-1,TRBV5-1,NA,NA,TGCGCCAGCAGCCGGGACACCCGCTCCTACAATGAGCAGTTCTTC,CASSRDTRSYNEQFF
15,TRBJ2-5,TRBV19,TRBD2,NA,TGTGCCAGTAGGAGGAGACTAGCGGACCAAGAGACCCAGTACTTC,CASRRRLADQETQYF
15,TRBJ2-3,TRBV29-1,TRBD2,NA,TGCAGCGTTGACGAGGGACTAGCGGGCACAGATACGCAGTATTTT,CSVDEGLAGTDTQYF
17,TRBJ1-4,TRBV12-5,TRBD1,NA,TGTGCTAGTGGCCCTTGGAGTGGGGGACAGGGCAATGAAAAACTGTTTTTT,CASGPWSGGQGNEKLFF
12,TRBJ1-3,TRBV5-4,NA,NA,TGTGCCAGCAGCTTGTCGGGGGACACCATATATTTT,CASSLSGDTIYF
13,TRBJ1-2,TRBV7-2,NA,once,TGTGCCAGCAGCTTAGACAGGGATAGTGGCTACACCTTC,CASSLDRDSGYTF
15,TRBJ1-1,TRBV5-1,TRBD1,NA,TGCGCCAGCAGCTTGGCTGGGACAGTGAACACTGAAGCTTTCTTT,CASSLAGTVNTEAFF
13,TRBJ2-1,TRBV10-3,TRBD1,NA,TGTGCCATCACGGGGGACAGGGAGGAAGAGCAGTTCTTC,CAITGDREEEQFF
14,TRBJ1-1,TRBV15,NA,NA,TGTGCCACCAGCAGAGTTACAGGAGGGACTGAAGCTTTCTTT,CATSRVTGGTEAFF
17,TRBJ2-7,TRBV6-2/TRBV6-3,NA,NA,TGTGCCAGCAGTTACTCGAATCGGCAGGAACACCTCTACGAGCAGTACTTC,CASSYSNRQEHLYEQYF
17,TRBJ1-1,TRBV18,NA,NA,TGTGCCAGCTCACCACCGTGGCCAGGCGACATGAACACTGAAGCTTTCTTT,CASSPPWPGDMNTEAFF
17,TRBJ2-2,TRBV9,TRBD2,NA,TGTGCCAGCAGCGTAATGCTAGCGGGGGGTCTTACCGGGGAGCTGTTTTTT,CASSVMLAGGLTGELFF
13,TRBJ1-2,TRBV3-1/TRBV3-2,NA,NA,TGTGCCAGCAGCCAAGATCGAGGGTCCGGCTACACCTTC,CASSQDRGSGYTF
13,TRBJ1-4,TRBV10-3,NA,NA,TGTGCCATCAGTGAATCTGTTGATGAAAAACTGTTTTTT,CAISESVDEKLFF
15,TRBJ1-4,TRBV7-9,TRBD1,NA,TGTGCCAGCAGTTGGACAGGGCAGGGGTCCGAAAAACTGTTTTTT,CASSWTGQGSEKLFF
14,TRBJ2-3,TRBV19,TRBD1,NA,TGTGCCAGTAGTGACAGGGGGCGCGCAGATACGCAGTATTTT,CASSDRGRADTQYF
13,TRBJ2-7,TRBV7-2,NA,NA,TGTGCCAGCAGGCGGGACGGCTACTACGAGCAGTACTTC,CASRRDGYYEQYF
15,TRBJ2-3,TRBV6-2/TRBV6-3,NA,NA,TGTGCCAGCAGGTACCTACCGGTCTCCACAGATACGCAGTATTTT,CASRYLPVSTDTQYF
17,TRBJ1-3,TRBV4-3,NA,NA,TGCGCCAGCAGCCAAGGGCCGCCGGGACAAGACGGAAACACCATATATTTT,CASSQGPPGQDGNTIYF